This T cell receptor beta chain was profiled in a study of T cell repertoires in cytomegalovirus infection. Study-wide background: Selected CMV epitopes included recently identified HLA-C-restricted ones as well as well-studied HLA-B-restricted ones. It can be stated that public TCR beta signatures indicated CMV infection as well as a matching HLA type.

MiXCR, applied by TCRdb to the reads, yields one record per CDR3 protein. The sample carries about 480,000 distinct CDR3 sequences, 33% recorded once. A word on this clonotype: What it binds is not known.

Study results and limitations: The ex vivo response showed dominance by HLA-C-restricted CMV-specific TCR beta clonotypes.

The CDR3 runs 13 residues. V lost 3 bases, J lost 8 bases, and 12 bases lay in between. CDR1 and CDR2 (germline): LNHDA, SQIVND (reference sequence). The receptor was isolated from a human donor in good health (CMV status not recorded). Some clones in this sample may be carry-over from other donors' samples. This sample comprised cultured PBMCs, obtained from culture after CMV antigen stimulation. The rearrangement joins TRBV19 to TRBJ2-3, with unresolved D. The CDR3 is CASSIDLSSTQYF. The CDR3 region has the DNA TGTGCCAGTAGTATCGACCTTTCCAGTACGCAGTATTTT.